The 32 T cell receptor beta chains in this list originate from one sample, sequenced in a study of T cells expressing NK-cell markers. TCRdb reworked the 5' RACE reads into one entry per CDR3 protein, no DNA. With roughly 180,000 distinct CDR3 sequences in the sample, the ten largest clones hold less than 20%. The sample consisted of blood T cells: a sorted CD56 or NKG2C T cell subset, CD4+ or CD8+ T cells, or bulk PBMC T cells (not recorded which). These receptor sequences come from a woman aged 18-70 years in good health.

The J gene is TRBJ2-7, the V gene TRBV6-1; the D gene TCRdb calls, TRBD1, cannot be checked with no DNA. This CDR3 is 15 amino acids long. Germline assignment: CDR1 MNHNS and CDR2 SASEGT. The CDR3 reads CASPAVGGPNYEQYF.

The rearrangement links TRBV20-1 to TRBJ2-3; TCRdb's D call, TRBD1, is unchecked because there is no DNA. The CDR3 consists of 16 residues. Germline assignment: CDR1 DFQATT and CDR2 SNEGSKA (reference sequence). CDR3 amino acids: CSAEHAGTRSTDTQYF.

V usage is TRBV28 and J usage is TRBJ2-1; the TCRdb call, TRBD1, lacks DNA for checking. Germline CDR1 is MDHEN and CDR2 is SYDVKM. The CDR3 extends over 14 amino acids. CDR3 protein: CASRPPGGYNEQFF.

V and J are TRBV9 and TRBJ1-2; there is no DNA to check the TCRdb D call of TRBD1. The V gene's germline CDR1 is SGDLS and CDR2 YYNGEE. The CDR3 is 16 amino acids. CDR3: CASSPTHLGGAYGYTF.

This chain uses TRBV5-5 with TRBJ1-1; the TRBD1 assignment by TCRdb is unverifiable without DNA. This CDR3 has 12 residues. In germline, CDR1 is SGHKS, CDR2 YYEKEE (reference sequence). CDR3 amino acids: CASSYFGGEAFF.

This chain uses TRBV3-1 with TRBJ2-1; TCRdb proposes TRBD2, but this gene call is untestable without DNA. Germline CDR1 is LGHDT and CDR2 is YNNKEL (reference sequence). The CDR3 totals 16 residues. The CDR3 is CASSPRGDLSYNEQFF.

The CDR3 loop reads CSAPGGGSYEQYF. V is TRBV20-1 and J is TRBJ2-7; TCRdb's D call, TRBD1, is unchecked because there is no DNA. Germline V CDR1 and CDR2: DFQATT, SNEGSKA (reference sequence). This CDR3 is built from 13 residues.

The chain couples TRBV4-2 to TRBJ1-1; with no DNA, the TCRdb D assignment of TRBD1 cannot be verified. The CDR3 runs to 17 residues. The germline V gene has CDR1 LGHNA and CDR2 YNFKEQ. The CDR3 region is CASSQGTGLGWDTEAFF.

The chain combines TRBV7-3 with TRBJ2-1; TCRdb lists TRBD2, though no DNA is available to test this call. Per the germline V gene, CDR1 is SGHTA and CDR2 is FQGTGA. The CDR3 is 18 residues long. CDR3 protein: CASSLGPLQGRTYNEQFF.

This chain connects TRBV5-1 to TRBJ2-1; with no DNA, the TCRdb D assignment of TRBD1 cannot be verified. This CDR3 region has 15 residues. Germline assignment: CDR1 SGHRS and CDR2 YFSETQ. The CDR3 here is CASRSPGLGSNEQFF. Complete variable domain (other parts from reference TRBV5-1 and TRBJ2-1): KAGVTQTPRYLIKTRGQQVTLSCSPISGHRSVSWYQQTPGQGLQFLFEYFSETQRNKGNFPGRFSGRQFSNSRSEMNVSTLELGDSALYLCASRSPGLGSNEQFFGPGTRLTVL.

The genes are TRBV6-1 and TRBJ2-3. The CDR3 loop spans 18 amino acids. Per the germline V gene, CDR1 is MNHNS and CDR2 is SASEGT. CDR3 in amino acids: CASSEPTTLHLSTDTQYF.

This chain links TRBV20-1 with TRBJ1-1; absent DNA, TCRdb's TRBD1 call cannot be checked. The CDR3 runs 13 residues. CDR1 and CDR2 (germline): DFQATT, SNEGSKA (reference sequence). This CDR3 reads CSARPYRDTEAFF.

The chain carries TRBV6-1 and TRBJ1-1. Per the germline V gene, CDR1 is MNHNS and CDR2 is SASEGT. CDR3 length: 14 residues. This CDR3 is CASSPGGGWTEAFF.

This chain joins TRBV20-1 and TRBJ1-4; TCRdb picks TRBD1, but there is no DNA to check that call. Germline-derived CDR1 and CDR2 are DFQATT and SNEGSKA (reference sequence). The CDR3 length is 13 residues. The CDR3 loop reads CSADGPVGEKLFF.

V gene TRBV27 combines with J gene TRBJ1-5; the D call of TRBD1 rests on TCRdb alone, since no DNA is present to check it. This CDR3 has 13 residues. CDR1 MNHEY and CDR2 SMNVEV come from the germline V gene (reference sequence). The chain's CDR3 is CASRTGGNQPQHF.

V is TRBV10-3 and J is TRBJ2-1; TCRdb selects TRBD2, and the lack of DNA leaves this call unchecked. In germline, CDR1 is ENHRY, CDR2 SYGVKD. The CDR3 contains 14 residues. CDR3 protein: CASMASGTYNEQFF.

The rearrangement links TRBV3-1 to TRBJ2-1. The CDR3 has 13 amino acids. Germline V gene data show CDR1 as LGHDT and CDR2 as YNNKEL (reference sequence). The CDR3 spells CASSRTPFNEQFF.

The gene calls are TRBV5-1 and TRBJ2-1; TCRdb gives TRBD1 as the D gene, but with no DNA this cannot be confirmed. Germline CDR1 SGHRS, CDR2 YFSETQ. The CDR3 totals 15 residues. This CDR3 reads CASSLDGASYNEQFF.

V and J are TRBV4-1 and TRBJ1-2; the D call from TCRdb, TRBD1, cannot be confirmed without DNA. Germline V gene sequence: CDR1 MGHRA, CDR2 YSYEKL. This CDR3 has 17 amino acids. CDR3 amino acids: CASRQPGQTQANYGYTF.

The chain couples TRBV3-1 to TRBJ2-1. CDR1 and CDR2 (germline): LGHDT, YNNKEL (reference sequence). This CDR3 comprises 12 residues. The CDR3: CASSLSYNEQFF.

This chain joins TRBV5-1 and TRBJ2-7. The CDR3 covers 13 residues. Per the germline V gene, CDR1 is SGHRS and CDR2 is YFSETQ. The CDR3 sequence: CASSLGILREQYF.

The V and J genes are TRBV12-5 and TRBJ2-1; no DNA is available, so the TRBD1 call from TCRdb remains unchecked. Germline V gene lookup returns CDR1 LGHNT and CDR2 FRNRAP. The CDR3 has 16 residues. The CDR3 sequence is CASGTLRDRGSHEQFF.

The rearrangement links TRBV6-2 or TRBV6-3 to TRBJ1-5; TCRdb's assignment of TRBD1 cannot be checked, as there is no DNA. The V gene's germline CDR1 is MNHEY and CDR2 SVGEGT. This CDR3 has 13 amino acids. The CDR3 loop reads CASSADTRQPQHF.

The chain uses TRBV12-3 or TRBV12-4 and TRBJ1-4. This CDR3 is built from 12 residues. The CDR3 sequence is CASSSEGEKLFF.

The chain has TRBV20-1 and TRBJ1-5; TCRdb picks TRBD1, but there is no DNA to check that call. This CDR3 is 15 amino acids long. Germline V gene sequence: CDR1 DFQATT, CDR2 SNEGSKA (reference sequence). The CDR3 loop reads CSVGQGGYSNQPQHF.

CDR3 sequence reads: CASSNQRGYNSPLHF. This rearrangement joins TRBV3-1 to TRBJ1-6. The length of the CDR3 is 15 residues. From germline, CDR1 is LGHDT and CDR2 YNNKEL (reference sequence).

CDR3 amino acids: CASSQAGSEKLFF. The gene calls are TRBV7-8 and TRBJ1-4; TCRdb returns TRBD1, unconfirmable since there is no DNA. This CDR3 comprises 13 residues. In germline, CDR1 is SGHVS, CDR2 FQNEAQ.

The chain recombines TRBV6-1 with TRBJ2-4; checking the TCRdb D call of TRBD1 is not possible without DNA. There are 16 residues in the CDR3. CDR1 and CDR2 (germline): MNHNS, SASEGT. CDR3: CASMGRGSLAKNIQYF.

The chain combines TRBV5-1 with TRBJ1-6. Germline CDR1 SGHRS, CDR2 YFSETQ. The CDR3 spans 14 residues. The CDR3 sequence: CASSFDIYNSPLHF.

The chain is built from TRBV15 and TRBJ1-4; absent DNA, TCRdb's TRBD1 call cannot be checked. CDR1 and CDR2 from the germline V gene are LNHNV and YYDKDF (reference sequence). The CDR3 spans 13 residues. CDR3 in amino acids: CATSPTGNEKLFF.

The rearrangement links TRBV12-3 or TRBV12-4 to TRBJ2-2; TCRdb calls TRBD1, which cannot be checked without DNA. The CDR3 has 14 amino acids. CDR3 loop: CASSLGQGPGELFF.

The rearrangement links TRBV7-2 to TRBJ1-1. The CDR3 totals 13 residues. Per germline, CDR1 SGHTA and CDR2 FQGNSA. CDR3 in amino acids: CASSLTALREAFF.